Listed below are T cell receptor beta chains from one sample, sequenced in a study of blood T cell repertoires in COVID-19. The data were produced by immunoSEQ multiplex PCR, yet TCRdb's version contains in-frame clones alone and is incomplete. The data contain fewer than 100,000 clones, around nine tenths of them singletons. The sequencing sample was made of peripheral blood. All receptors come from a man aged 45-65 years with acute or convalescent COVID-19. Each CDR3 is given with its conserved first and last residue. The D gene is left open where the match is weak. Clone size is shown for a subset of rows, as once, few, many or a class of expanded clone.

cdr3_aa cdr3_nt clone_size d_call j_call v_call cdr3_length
CASSVGGLEQFF TGTGCCAGCAGCGTGGGGGGACTAGAGCAGTTCTTC - TRBD2 TRBJ2-1 TRBV9 12
CASSHPERVIYEQYF TGCGCCAGCAGCCATCCTGAGCGGGTTATCTACGAGCAGTACTTC - - TRBJ2-7 TRBV4-1 15
CASSLRGVDEKLFF TGTGCCAGCAGTCTTCGCGGGGTGGATGAAAAACTGTTTTTT few - TRBJ1-4 TRBV11-3 14
CASNDRPNEKLFF TGTGCCTCAAATGACAGGCCCAATGAAAAACTGTTTTTT - - TRBJ1-4 TRBV19 13
CASSHDGTSGTSSYEQYF TGTGCCAGCAGCCACGACGGGACTAGCGGGACCAGCTCCTACGAGCAGTACTTC - TRBD2 TRBJ2-7 TRBV6-2/TRBV6-3 18
CASSKPGLADSKNIQYF TGTGCCAGCAGCAAACCGGGACTAGCGGACTCCAAAAACATTCAGTACTTC few TRBD2 TRBJ2-4 TRBV5-5 17
CASSRTSGYTDTQYF TGTGCCAGCAGTCGGACTAGCGGTTACACAGATACGCAGTATTTT - TRBD2 TRBJ2-3 TRBV6-4 15
CASSSQGYSGNTIYF TGTGCCAGCAGCTCCCAGGGGTACTCTGGAAACACCATATATTTT - - TRBJ1-3 TRBV11-2 15
CASSFGYTEAFF TGTGCCAGCAGCTTCGGGTACACTGAAGCTTTCTTT - - TRBJ1-1 TRBV5-5 12
CASSSIGQGYEQYF TGCGCCAGCAGCTCCATCGGACAGGGCTACGAGCAGTACTTC - TRBD1 TRBJ2-7 TRBV5-1 14
CASRGSGNSHQPQHF TGTGCCAGCAGAGGGTCGGGGAATAGCCATCAGCCCCAGCATTTT - - TRBJ1-5 TRBV7-2 15
CSVEEGTSPYEQYF TGCAGCGTTGAAGAGGGGACATCCCCTTACGAGCAGTACTTC few - TRBJ2-7 TRBV29-1 14
CASSYYTENTEAFF TGTGCCAGCAGTTACTACACAGAGAACACTGAAGCTTTCTTT - - TRBJ1-1 TRBV6-5 14
CASSQDLGPGGYTF TGCGCCAGCAGCCAAGATCTGGGTCCAGGAGGCTACACCTTC - - TRBJ1-2 TRBV4-1 14
CASQPREREGGNIQYF TGTGCCAGTCAACCCAGGGAGCGGGAGGGTGGGAACATTCAGTACTTC - TRBD2 TRBJ2-4 TRBV19 16
CATSDHRTGNLEKLFF TGTGCCACCAGTGATCACAGGACAGGGAATCTTGAAAAACTGTTTTTT - TRBD1 TRBJ1-4 TRBV24-1 16
CASSRWTGSGANVLTF TGTGCCAGCAGCCGATGGACAGGGTCTGGGGCCAACGTCCTGACTTTC - TRBD1 TRBJ2-6 TRBV7-8 16
CASSDLGGNTGELFF TGTGCCAGCAGCGACCTCGGGGGGAACACCGGGGAGCTGTTTTTT - - TRBJ2-2 TRBV6-5 15
CASTAGTGGYEQYF TGTGCCAGCACCGCCGGGACAGGGGGCTACGAGCAGTACTTC - TRBD1 TRBJ2-7 TRBV6-5 14
CASSFSSGIETQYF TGTGCCAGCAGTTTTTCTAGCGGGATAGAGACCCAGTACTTC - TRBD2 TRBJ2-5 TRBV6-5 14
CATSDRTSGNTIYF TGTGCCACCAGTGACCGGACTTCTGGAAACACCATATATTTT - - TRBJ1-3 TRBV24-1 14
CASSSIRQGRNSPLHF TGTGCCAGCAGCTCAATCAGACAGGGTAGAAATTCACCCCTCCACTTT - TRBD1 TRBJ1-6 TRBV11-2 16
CASSLQTGGDEQYF TGTGCCAGCAGCTTACAGACAGGGGGCGACGAGCAGTACTTC - TRBD1 TRBJ2-7 TRBV7-9 14
CASSHDMDYGYTF TGTGCCAGCAGCCACGACATGGACTATGGCTACACCTTC - - TRBJ1-2 TRBV16 13
CATSGATSGNTGELFF TGTGCCACCAGTGGGGCGACTAGCGGAAACACCGGGGAGCTGTTTTTT - TRBD2 TRBJ2-2 TRBV24-1 16
CASSLSRNTEAFF TGTGCCAGCAGCTTATCGAGGAACACTGAAGCTTTCTTT - - TRBJ1-1 TRBV11-3 13
CASITEGSGANVLTF TGTGCCAGCATTACAGAGGGTTCGGGGGCCAACGTCCTGACTTTC - - TRBJ2-6 TRBV6-5 15
CASSLGAQTSYEQYF TGTGCCAGCAGCTTGGGAGCGCAAACTTCCTACGAGCAGTACTTC few - TRBJ2-7 TRBV11-3 15
CASSIEVLTRRANTEAFF TGTGCCAGTAGTATAGAGGTTCTGACCCGGCGGGCGAACACTGAAGCTTTCTTT - - TRBJ1-1 TRBV19 18
CATSDLPPPRDYSNQPQHF TGTGCCACCAGTGATTTGCCCCCCCCTCGGGATTATAGCAATCAGCCCCAGCATTTT - - TRBJ1-5 TRBV24-1 19
CASSTEGAGEKLFF TGTGCCAGCAGCACCGAGGGGGCGGGTGAAAAACTGTTTTTT once TRBD1 TRBJ1-4 TRBV11-2 14
CASSYSRETQYF TGTGCCAGCAGTTACTCGAGGGAGACCCAGTACTTC - - TRBJ2-5 TRBV6-6 12
CAWSKGLAVPYEQYF TGTGCCTGGAGTAAGGGACTAGCGGTCCCCTACGAGCAGTACTTC - TRBD2 TRBJ2-7 TRBV30 15
CASSLPGQVIKNYGYTF TGTGCCAGCAGCTTGCCGGGACAGGTGATAAAAAACTATGGCTACACCTTC - TRBD1 TRBJ1-2 TRBV5-8 17
CAASLGQGYNEQFF TGTGCCGCCAGTCTTGGACAGGGGTACAATGAGCAGTTCTTC few TRBD1 TRBJ2-1 TRBV15 14
CVTGVNQPQHF TGTGTTACAGGGGTGAATCAGCCCCAGCATTTT - TRBD1 TRBJ1-5 TRBV12-5 11
CASSGHRTGVVLQPQHF TGTGCCAGTAGTGGGCATCGTACGGGGGTAGTTCTTCAGCCCCAGCATTTT - - TRBJ1-5 TRBV19 17
CASSPSGTGETQYF TGTGCCAGCAGCCCCTCCGGGACTGGCGAGACCCAGTACTTC - - TRBJ2-5 TRBV27 14
CASSLDRSDSEQYF TGTGCCAGCAGCTTAGACCGTAGTGACTCCGAGCAGTACTTC - - TRBJ2-7 TRBV7-9 14
CASSVAGGNGYTF TGTGCCAGCAGCGTGGCGGGGGGGAATGGCTACACCTTC - - TRBJ1-2 TRBV7-9 13
CASSSPGGPKNIQYF TGTGCCAGTAGTAGCCCAGGGGGGCCCAAAAACATTCAGTACTTC - - TRBJ2-4 TRBV19 15
CASSPGGNQPQHF TGTGCCAGCAGTCCAGGTGGAAATCAGCCCCAGCATTTT few - TRBJ1-5 TRBV6-5 13
CASSSHWEVRTSYGYTF TGTGCCAGCAGCTCACACTGGGAGGTCAGGACGAGCTATGGCTACACCTTC - - TRBJ1-2 TRBV7-8 17
CASSQVVGQGAGAFF TGTGCCAGCAGCCAAGTAGTCGGGCAGGGGGCTGGAGCTTTCTTT - TRBD1 TRBJ1-1 TRBV4-2 15
CAWSRALAGPGTQYF TGTGCCTGGAGTAGGGCGCTAGCGGGGCCCGGGACCCAGTACTTC - TRBD2 TRBJ2-5 TRBV30 15
CASGNLAGVGDTQYF TGTGCCAGCGGAAACTTAGCGGGAGTGGGAGATACGCAGTATTTT - TRBD2 TRBJ2-3 TRBV11-2 15
CASSLTSGGTDTQYF TGTGCCAGCAGCCTAACTAGCGGGGGCACAGATACGCAGTATTTT few TRBD2 TRBJ2-3 TRBV6-5 15
CASSLAAYNEQFF TGTGCCAGCAGCTTAGCAGCCTACAATGAGCAGTTCTTC - - TRBJ2-1 TRBV11-2 13
CSVLTSGRGETQYF TGCAGCGTCCTGACTAGCGGAAGAGGGGAGACCCAGTACTTC few TRBD2 TRBJ2-5 TRBV29-1 14